Included here is one T cell receptor beta chain sequence, with context. Its antigen is still unknown. The sample originates from a study of cytomegalovirus exposure and HLA in healthy donors. Whole-study context: Unique TCRs numbering about 85 million, obtained from HLA-typed donors, made up an early data release.

Points from the study as a whole: The study recorded about 160 TCR beta chains that were cytomegalovirus-associated. There were some public TCRs occurring in many donors, but most TCR sequences were rare. Sequencing artifact likely explains a cluster of highly shared sequence variants.

The PCR ran on 60 Vbeta and 13 Jbeta primers. This table comes from immunoSEQ multiplex PCR, and its TCRdb copy is limited to in-frame clones, with some not included. The sample carries over 150,000 clones, 75% to 85% recorded once. Per the germline V gene, CDR1 is SGDLS and CDR2 is YYNGEE. The CDR3 is 15 residues long. V dropped 0 bases and J dropped 5; count of bases not matched to a gene: 4. The J gene is TRBJ2-3, the V gene TRBV9; 9 positions match TRBD1. This TCR derives from a girl aged 5 to 17 in good health and CMV-seropositive. The source material was PBMCs. The CDR3 protein is CASSVEGQGGDTQYF. The CDR3 nucleotides read TGTGCCAGCAGCGTAGAGGGACAGGGTGGAGATACGCAGTATTTT. Full variable domain (remainder filled in from reference TRBV9 and TRBJ2-3): DSGVTQTPKHLITATGQRVTLRCSPRSGDLSVYWYQQSLDQGLQFLIQYYNGEERAKGNILERFSAQQFPDLHSELNLSSLELGDSALYFCASSVEGQGGDTQYFGPGTRLTVL.